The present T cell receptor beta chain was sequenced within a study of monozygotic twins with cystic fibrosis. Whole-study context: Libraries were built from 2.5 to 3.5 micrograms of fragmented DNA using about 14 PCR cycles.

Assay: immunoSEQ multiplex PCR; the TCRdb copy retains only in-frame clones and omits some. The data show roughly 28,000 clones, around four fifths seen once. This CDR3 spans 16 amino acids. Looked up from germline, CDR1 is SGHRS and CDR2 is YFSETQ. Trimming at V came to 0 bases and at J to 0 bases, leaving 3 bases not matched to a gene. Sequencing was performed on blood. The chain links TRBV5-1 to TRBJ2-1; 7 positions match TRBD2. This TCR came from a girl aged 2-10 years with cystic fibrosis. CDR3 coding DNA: TGCGCCAGCAGCTTGGCTAGCGGTAGCTCCTACAATGAGCAGTTCTTC. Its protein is CASSLASGSSYNEQFF.